What follows are 11 T cell receptor beta chains derived from one specimen sequenced in a study of blood T cell repertoires in COVID-19. Assay: immunoSEQ multiplex PCR; the TCRdb copy retains only in-frame clones and omits some. The data show around 70,000 clones, with 86% seen just once and around 8.1% held by the top ten. The sample taken for sequencing was peripheral blood. Source of these receptors: a man aged 30 to 45 with acute or convalescent COVID-19.

This clone occurred once. J is TRBJ1-1 and V is TRBV3-1 (or the pseudogene TRBV3-2); the match to TRBD1 covers 8 bases. Germline assignment: CDR1 LGHDT and CDR2 YNNKEL (reference sequence). V lost 5 bases and J lost 1; bases outside the gene matches: 6. The CDR3 has 15 residues. In DNA form, the CDR3 reads TGTGCCAGCAGCGACCGGACAGGGAGGAACACTGAAGCTTTCTTT. Protein product: CASSDRTGRNTEAFF.

This clone was observed once. The J gene is TRBJ1-1, the V gene TRBV5-1; 8 bases are shared with TRBD1. The V and J ends lost 2 bases and 2 bases, in that order; junction bases with no gene match: 8. The CDR3 covers 16 residues. In germline, CDR1 is SGHRS, CDR2 YFSETQ. CDR3 residues: CASSLLPGTGNTEAFF. In nucleotides, the CDR3 is TGCGCCAGCAGCTTACTCCCCGGGACAGGTAACACTGAAGCTTTCTTT.

In this sample, this clone turned up a few times. This sequence joins TRBV6-2 or TRBV6-3 and TRBJ1-5; the D is unclear. The germline V gene encodes CDR1 MNHEY and CDR2 SVGEGT. The CDR3 contains 13 residues. The ends were cut back, 4 bases at V and 4 bases at J, with 8 bases in the middle. The CDR3: CASSWSGNQPQHF. The CDR3 nucleotides are TGTGCCAGCAGTTGGTCAGGAAATCAGCCCCAGCATTTT.

Comment on this clone: A clone one base away is much larger, so this may be a read error. The V gene is TRBV9, the J gene TRBJ2-7, with 10 bases fitting TRBD1. Germline trimming cut 3 bases from V and 4 bases from J; bases unmatched to any gene: 10. The CDR3 runs to 16 residues. Germline values: CDR1 SGDLS, CDR2 YYNGEE. In nucleotides, the CDR3 is TGTGCCAGCAGCGGGGGTGCGGGGACAGGGGATTACGAGCAGTACTTC. Protein product: CASSGGAGTGDYEQYF.

The chain recombines TRBV11-3 with TRBJ2-2; 7 bases match TRBD2. J lost 4 bases, V lost 1 base, and 6 bases had no gene match. Germline V gene lookup returns CDR1 SGHNT and CDR2 YENEEA. The CDR3 is 16 residues long. Written as DNA, the CDR3 is TGTGCCAGCAGCTTAGGGGGCGGGAGAATCACCGGGGAGCTGTTTTTT. The encoded protein is CASSLGGGRITGELFF.

The CDR3 region is CASSLSLGQETQYF. CDR3 in DNA: TGTGCCAGCAGCTTATCCCTCGGGCAAGAGACCCAGTACTTC. The rearrangement joins TRBV5-5 to TRBJ2-5; no clear D gene. The CDR3 is made up of 14 amino acids. CDR1 and CDR2 from the germline V gene are SGHKS and YYEKEE (reference sequence). V lost 2 bases to trimming and J lost 2 bases, with 10 bases between them.

The chain has TRBV6-6 and TRBJ2-3, with 9 positions matching TRBD2. The CDR3 is made up of 15 amino acids. CDR1 and CDR2 (germline): MNHNY, SVGAGI (reference sequence). Trimming took 8 bases from V and 4 from J; bases not matched to a gene: 10. In nucleotides, the CDR3 is TGTGCCAGCCTGGGGAGCGGGAGGAGCGCAGATACGCAGTATTTT. Its protein product is CASLGSGRSADTQYF.

The rearrangement joins TRBV5-1 to TRBJ1-1; D is ambiguous. This CDR3 contains 15 residues. CDR1 and CDR2 (germline): SGHRS, YFSETQ. Deletions cut 5 bases from V and 3 bases from J, with 17 bases between. The CDR3 DNA reads TGCGCCAGCAGAAGCGGTCCGACTGTGGACACTGAAGCTTTCTTT. As protein: CASRSGPTVDTEAFF.

The rearrangement links TRBV29-1 to TRBJ2-3; a possible D gene is TRBD2 (6 bases). The ends were cut back, 3 bases at V and 3 bases at J, with 10 bases in the middle. The CDR3 has 13 residues. Germline V gene sequence: CDR1 SQVTM, CDR2 ANQGSEA. The CDR3 nucleotides are TGCAGCGTTGACGGGAGCAATACAGATACGCAGTATTTT. Amino acids: CSVDGSNTDTQYF.

The J gene is TRBJ1-1, the V gene TRBV9; 8 bases agree with TRBD1. The length of the CDR3 is 14 residues. Germline V gives CDR1 SGDLS, CDR2 YYNGEE. J was trimmed by 0 bases and V by 3 bases; bases with no gene match: 1. CDR3 DNA sequence: TGTGCCAGCAGCGAGGGACAGGTGAACACTGAAGCTTTCTTT. Its protein product is CASSEGQVNTEAFF.

In regard to this clone: The sample has other DNA sequences that encode this CDR3 too. The chain carries TRBV9 and TRBJ2-2; D gene ambiguous. Germline V gene data show CDR1 as SGDLS and CDR2 as YYNGEE. Between the trimmed V and J ends, which lost 4 bases and 4 bases, there was a span of 8 bases. CDR3 length: 13 amino acids. The CDR3 loop reads CASSPSVTGELFF. The CDR3 DNA follows: TGTGCCAGCAGCCCGAGCGTCACCGGGGAGCTGTTTTTT.